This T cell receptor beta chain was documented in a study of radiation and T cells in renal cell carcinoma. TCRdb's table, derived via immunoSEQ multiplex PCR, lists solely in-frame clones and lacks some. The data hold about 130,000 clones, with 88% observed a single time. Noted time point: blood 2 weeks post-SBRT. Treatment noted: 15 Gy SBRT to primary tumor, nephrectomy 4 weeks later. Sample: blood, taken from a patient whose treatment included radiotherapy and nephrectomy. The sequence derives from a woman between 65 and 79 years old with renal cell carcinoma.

In nucleotides, the CDR3 is TGTGCCAGCATCCCTTGGTGGCAACCCTTAGGGCAGCCCCAGCATTTT. Residues: CASIPWWQPLGQPQHF. This rearrangement joins TRBV21-1 to TRBJ1-5. TRBV21-1 is labeled a pseudogene. This CDR3 is built from 16 residues.